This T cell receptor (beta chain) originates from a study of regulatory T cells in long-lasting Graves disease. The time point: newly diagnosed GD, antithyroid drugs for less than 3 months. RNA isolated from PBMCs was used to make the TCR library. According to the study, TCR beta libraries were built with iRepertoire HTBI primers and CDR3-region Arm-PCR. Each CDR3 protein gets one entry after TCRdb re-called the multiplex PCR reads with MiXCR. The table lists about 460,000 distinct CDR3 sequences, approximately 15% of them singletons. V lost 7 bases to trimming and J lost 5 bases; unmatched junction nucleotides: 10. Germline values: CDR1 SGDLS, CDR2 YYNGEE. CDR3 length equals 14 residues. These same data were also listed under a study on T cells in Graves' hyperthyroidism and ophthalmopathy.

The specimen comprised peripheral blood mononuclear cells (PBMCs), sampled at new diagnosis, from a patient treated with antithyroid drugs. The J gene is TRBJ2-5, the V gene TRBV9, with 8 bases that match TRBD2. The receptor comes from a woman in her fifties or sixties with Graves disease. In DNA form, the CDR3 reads TGTGCCAGCTCACATCAAGCGGGAGATGAGACCCAGTACTTC. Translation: CASSHQAGDETQYF.